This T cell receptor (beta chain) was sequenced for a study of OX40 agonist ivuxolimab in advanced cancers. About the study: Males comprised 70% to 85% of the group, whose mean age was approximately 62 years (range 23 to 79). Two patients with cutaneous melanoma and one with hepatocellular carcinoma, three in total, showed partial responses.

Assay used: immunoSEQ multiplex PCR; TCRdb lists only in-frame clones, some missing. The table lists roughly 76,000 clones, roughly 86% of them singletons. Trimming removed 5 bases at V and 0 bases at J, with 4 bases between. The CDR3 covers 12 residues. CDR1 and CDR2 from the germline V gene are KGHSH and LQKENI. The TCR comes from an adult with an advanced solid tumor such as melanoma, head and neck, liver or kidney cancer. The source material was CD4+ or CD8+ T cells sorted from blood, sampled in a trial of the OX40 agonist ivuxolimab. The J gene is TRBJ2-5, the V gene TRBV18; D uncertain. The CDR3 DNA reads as TGTGCCAGCTCAATAAACCAAGAGACCCAGTACTTC. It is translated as CASSINQETQYF.